This T cell receptor (beta chain) is drawn from a study of blood T cell repertoires in COVID-19. Measured with immunoSEQ multiplex PCR; TCRdb has only the in-frame clones, and not every one. The data contain roughly 180,000 clones, roughly 84% of them singletons. The CDR3 loop spans 18 amino acids. With 2 bases clipped from V and 7 bases from J, the junction kept 14 bases outside the gene matches. CDR1 and CDR2 from the germline V gene are SGHTA and FQGNSA. The sequence derives from a man in his fifties or sixties who had recovered from COVID-19. The chain combines TRBV7-2 with TRBJ1-6, with 7 bases identical to TRBD1. The sequenced material came from peripheral blood. CDR3 sequence reads: CASSLTGGRGQGNSPLHF. The CDR3 DNA follows: TGTGCCAGCAGCTTAACCGGCGGGAGGGGGCAAGGGAATTCACCCCTCCACTTT.